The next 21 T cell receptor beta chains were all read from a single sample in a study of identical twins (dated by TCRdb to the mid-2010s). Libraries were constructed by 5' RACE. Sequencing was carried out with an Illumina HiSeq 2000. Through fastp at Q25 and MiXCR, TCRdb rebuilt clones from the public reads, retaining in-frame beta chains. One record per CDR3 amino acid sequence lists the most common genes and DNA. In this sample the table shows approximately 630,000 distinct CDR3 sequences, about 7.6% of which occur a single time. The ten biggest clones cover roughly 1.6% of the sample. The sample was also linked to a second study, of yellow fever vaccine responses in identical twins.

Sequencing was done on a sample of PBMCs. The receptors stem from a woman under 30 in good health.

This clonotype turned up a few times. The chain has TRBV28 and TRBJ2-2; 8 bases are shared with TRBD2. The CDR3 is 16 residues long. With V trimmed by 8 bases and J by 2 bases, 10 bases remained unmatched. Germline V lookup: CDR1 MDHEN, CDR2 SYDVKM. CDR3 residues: CASLSGGTFNTGELFF. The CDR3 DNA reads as TGTGCCAGCCTCAGCGGGGGAACCTTCAACACCGGGGAGCTGTTTTTT.

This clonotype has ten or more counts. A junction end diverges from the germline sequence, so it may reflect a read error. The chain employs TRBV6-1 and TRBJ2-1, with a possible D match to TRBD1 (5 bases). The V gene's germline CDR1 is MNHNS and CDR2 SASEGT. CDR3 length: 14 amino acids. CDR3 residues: CASNEDRLHNEQFF. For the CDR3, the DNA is TGTGCCAGCAATGAAGACAGATTACACAATGAGCAGTTCTTC.

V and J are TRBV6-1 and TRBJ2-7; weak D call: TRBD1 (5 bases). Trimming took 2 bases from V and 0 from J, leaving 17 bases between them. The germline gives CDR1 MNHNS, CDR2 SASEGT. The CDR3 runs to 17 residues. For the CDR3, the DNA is TGTGCCAGCAGTGAAAGATTGGTAGGGGTCTACTCCTACGAGCAGTACGTC. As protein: CASSERLVGVYSYEQYV.

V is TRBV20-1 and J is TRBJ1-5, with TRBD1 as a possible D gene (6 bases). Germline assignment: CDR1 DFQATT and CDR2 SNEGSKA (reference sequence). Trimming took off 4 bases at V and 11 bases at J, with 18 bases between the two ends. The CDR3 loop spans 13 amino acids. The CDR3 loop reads CSATGTTFGAQHF. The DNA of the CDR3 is TGCAGTGCTACCGGGACAACTTTTGGGGCCCAGCATTTT.

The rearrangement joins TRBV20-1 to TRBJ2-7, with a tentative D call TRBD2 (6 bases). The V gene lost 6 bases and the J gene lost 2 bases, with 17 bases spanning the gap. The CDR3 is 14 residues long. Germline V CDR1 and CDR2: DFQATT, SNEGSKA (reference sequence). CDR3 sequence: CSARTGTGTYEQYV. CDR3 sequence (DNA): TGCAGTGCCAGGACCGGGACTGGGACCTACGAGCAGTACGTC.

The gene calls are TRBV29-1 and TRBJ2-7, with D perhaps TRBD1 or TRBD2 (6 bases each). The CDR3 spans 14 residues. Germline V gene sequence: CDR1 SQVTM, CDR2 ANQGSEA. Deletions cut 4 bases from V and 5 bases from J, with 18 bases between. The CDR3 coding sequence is TGCAGCGTTGGAGGGGGGTGGGGATATAACGAGCAGTACTTC. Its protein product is CSVGGGWGYNEQYF.

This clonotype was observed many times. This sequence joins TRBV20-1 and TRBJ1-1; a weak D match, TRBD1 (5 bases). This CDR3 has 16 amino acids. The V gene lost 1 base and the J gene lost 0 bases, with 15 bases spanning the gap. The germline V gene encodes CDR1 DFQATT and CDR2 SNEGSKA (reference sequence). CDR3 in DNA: TGCAGTGCTAGAGTCTTCGGGGCGGTCATGAACACTGAAGCTTTCTTT. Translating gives CSARVFGAVMNTEAFF.

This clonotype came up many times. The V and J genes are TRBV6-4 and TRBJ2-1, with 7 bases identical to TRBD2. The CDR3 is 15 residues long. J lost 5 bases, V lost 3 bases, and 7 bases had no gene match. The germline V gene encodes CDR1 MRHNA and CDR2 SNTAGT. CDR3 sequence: CASSEELATNNEQFF. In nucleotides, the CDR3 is TGTGCCAGCAGTGAAGAACTAGCGACTAACAATGAGCAGTTCTTC.

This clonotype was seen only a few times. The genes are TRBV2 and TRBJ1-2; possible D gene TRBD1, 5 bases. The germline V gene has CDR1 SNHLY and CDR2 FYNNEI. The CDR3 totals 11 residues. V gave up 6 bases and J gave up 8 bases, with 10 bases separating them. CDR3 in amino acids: CASSPRGGYTF. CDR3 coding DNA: TGTGCCAGCAGCCCACGGGGGGGCTACACCTTC.

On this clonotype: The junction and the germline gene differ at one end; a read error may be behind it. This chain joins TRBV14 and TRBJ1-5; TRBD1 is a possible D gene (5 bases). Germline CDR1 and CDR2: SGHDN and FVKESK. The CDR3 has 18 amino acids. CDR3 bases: TGTACCAGCAGCCAAGAAGGGGAGCTGAGATATAGCAATCAGCCCCAGCATTTT. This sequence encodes CTSSQEGELRYSNQPQHF.

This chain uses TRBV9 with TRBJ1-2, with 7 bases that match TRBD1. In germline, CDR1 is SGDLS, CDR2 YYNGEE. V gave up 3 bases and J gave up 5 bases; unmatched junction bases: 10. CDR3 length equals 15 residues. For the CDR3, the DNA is TGTGCCAGCAGCGGGACAGGCGGGAAGAGTTATGGCTACACCTTC. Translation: CASSGTGGKSYGYTF.

CDR3 sequence (DNA): TGTGCCAGCAGCCAAGAGGTAGCGGGGGGGAACACCGGGGAGCTGTTTTTT. This codes for CASSQEVAGGNTGELFF. This chain uses TRBV3-1 with TRBJ2-2, with 10 bases that match TRBD2. Germline V gene lookup returns CDR1 LGHDT and CDR2 YNNKEL (reference sequence). The CDR3 extends over 17 amino acids. V shed 0 bases and J 1 base; nucleotides not matched to a gene: 2.

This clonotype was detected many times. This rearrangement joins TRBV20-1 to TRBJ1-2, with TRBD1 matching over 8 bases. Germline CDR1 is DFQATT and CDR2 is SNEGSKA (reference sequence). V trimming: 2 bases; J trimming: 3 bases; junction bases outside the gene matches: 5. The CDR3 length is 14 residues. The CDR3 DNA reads TGCAGTGCTAGAATCCCGGACAGGGACTATGGCTACACCTTC. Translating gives CSARIPDRDYGYTF.

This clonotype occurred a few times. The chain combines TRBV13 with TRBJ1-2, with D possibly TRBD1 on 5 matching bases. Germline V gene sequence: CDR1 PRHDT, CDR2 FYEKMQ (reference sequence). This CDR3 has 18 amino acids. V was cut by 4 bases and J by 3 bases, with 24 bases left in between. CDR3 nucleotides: TGTGCCAGCAGCTCCTCAACGCCGGGACGCCTGGGCTACTATGGCTACACCTTC. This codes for CASSSSTPGRLGYYGYTF.

In DNA form, the CDR3 reads TGTGCCAGCAGCAAGAAACGGGGGAGGTCGGACAAAAACATTCAGTACTTC. This translates into CASSKKRGRSDKNIQYF. This rearrangement joins TRBV21-1 to TRBJ2-4; the tabulated D call, TRBD2, remains unverified against the DNA. TRBV21-1 is tagged as a pseudogene. The CDR3 consists of 17 residues.

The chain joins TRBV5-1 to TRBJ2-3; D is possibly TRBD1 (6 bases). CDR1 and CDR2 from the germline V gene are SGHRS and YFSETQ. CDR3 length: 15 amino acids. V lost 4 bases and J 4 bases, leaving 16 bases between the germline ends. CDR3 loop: CASSVGQSRADTQYF. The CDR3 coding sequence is TGCGCCAGCAGCGTCGGACAGTCGAGGGCAGATACGCAGTATTTT.

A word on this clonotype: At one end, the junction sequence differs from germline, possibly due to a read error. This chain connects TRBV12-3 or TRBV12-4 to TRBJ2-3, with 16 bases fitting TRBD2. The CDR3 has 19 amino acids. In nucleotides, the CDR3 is TGTGCCCGCAGTTTAGCCAGGGGACTAGCGGGGGGGAGCACAGATACGCAGTATTTT. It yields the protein CARSLARGLAGGSTDTQYF.

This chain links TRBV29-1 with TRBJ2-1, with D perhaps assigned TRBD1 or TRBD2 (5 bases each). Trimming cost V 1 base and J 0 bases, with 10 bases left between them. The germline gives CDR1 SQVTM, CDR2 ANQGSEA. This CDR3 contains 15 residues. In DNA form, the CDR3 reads TGCAGCGTTGAAGGGGACCGACGCTCCTACAATGAGCAGTTCTTC. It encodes CSVEGDRRSYNEQFF.

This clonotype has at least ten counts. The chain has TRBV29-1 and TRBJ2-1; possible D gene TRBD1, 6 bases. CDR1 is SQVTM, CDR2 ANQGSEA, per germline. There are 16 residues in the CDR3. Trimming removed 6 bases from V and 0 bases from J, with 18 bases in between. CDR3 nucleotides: TGCAGCGTCCACTCTGAGGCCAGGGGCTCCTACAATGAGCAGTTCTTC. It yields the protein CSVHSEARGSYNEQFF.

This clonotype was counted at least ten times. The CDR3 DNA follows: TGTGCCAGCAGCTTTTCGGGAGGGGTAGGTAATGAGCAGTTCTTC. It yields the protein CASSFSGGVGNEQFF. The V gene is TRBV7-9, the J gene TRBJ2-1; TRBD2 matches at 8 bases. There are 15 residues in the CDR3. Trimming cost V 3 bases and J 7 bases; bases outside gene matches: 8. Germline CDR1 SEHNR, CDR2 FQNEAQ (reference sequence). Looking up the rest from reference TRBV7-9 and TRBJ2-1 gives the full variable domain: DTGVSQNPRHKITKRGQNVTFRCDPISEHNRLYWYRQTLGQGPEFLTYFQNEAQLEKSRLLSDRFSAERPKGSFSTLEIQRTEQGDSAMYLCASSFSGGVGNEQFFGPGTRLTVL.

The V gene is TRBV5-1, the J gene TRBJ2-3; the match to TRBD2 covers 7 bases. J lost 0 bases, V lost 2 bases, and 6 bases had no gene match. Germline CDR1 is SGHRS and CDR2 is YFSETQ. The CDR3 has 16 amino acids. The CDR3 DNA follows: TGCGCCAGCAGCTTTGTGAGCGGGACTAGCACAGATACGCAGTATTTT. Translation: CASSFVSGTSTDTQYF.